This T cell receptor (beta chain) was profiled in a study of cytomegalovirus exposure and HLA in healthy donors (dated by TCRdb to about 2017). Study-wide context: According to an earlier analysis of several hundred of the donors, roughly 180 million T cells yielded roughly 110 million unique TCR beta sequences and about 300 Gb of sequence data. Class I and class II HLA loci were covered by the typing at four-digit resolution. To study patterns of TCR occurrence, a later analysis re-analyzed previously published TCR beta repertoires from around 660 donors and added high-resolution HLA genotyping. All discovery cohort repertoires had been generated on a single sequencing platform. Among a few hundred genotyped donors of the cohort, an average of around 240,000 unique TCR beta nucleotide sequences were sequenced per donor, roughly 18% of them non-productive. An earlier analysis of roughly 600 of the donors used high-throughput TCR beta sequencing to judge whether each TCR beta V gene segment behaved as functional or pseudogenic. The aim of the study was to test whether cataloging public T cell receptors could identify signatures of past pathogen exposure. The genetic ancestry cluster associated with self-reported Caucasian donors included around four fifths of the roughly 410 genotyped donors. A separate validation cohort of roughly 110 different subjects was used in addition to the 666-subject first cohort. Approximately 300 gigabases of sequencing data and approximately 91 million unique TCR sequences made up an early release that covered several hundred HLA-typed donors. Donor age, sex, ethnicity and CMV serostatus were collected together with the repertoire data. To predict cytomegalovirus infection status, the study combined high-throughput TCR immunosequencing, statistical association of individual TCRs with disease status, and machine learning. Four or five DR-DQ haplotypes were handled as single units for association and clustering, since linkage in the cohort was strong. Using immunosequencing, the study profiled T cell repertoires from about 620 subjects and related those repertoires to cytomegalovirus serostatus. Typing coverage varied by locus: roughly 620-640 donors for A, B, C, DRB1 and DQB1; roughly 520 for DQA1; around 610 for DPA1; roughly 450 for DPB1. The later analysis used no new phenotypic data to find candidate immune exposures, relying instead on TCR beta sequences and their occurrence across donors. Genome-wide SNP genotypes for about 60% of the 666 donors were used in a later genetic analysis, which treated that subset as a discovery cohort.

Library preparation was by the immunoSEQ multiplex PCR assay. A mixture of 60 forward primers for TCR Vbeta segments and 13 reverse primers for TCR Jbeta segments was used in the multiplex PCR. The CDR3 region of rearranged TCR beta genes was amplified from genomic DNA by a multiplex PCR assay. The amplified TCR beta libraries were sequenced on the Illumina HiSeq System as 87-base-pair reads. Per the original workflow: Across the 700 or so repertoires, a later analysis counted roughly 77 million unique TCR beta chains, roughly 11 million of which were shared by at least two donors. To remove PCR and sequencing errors, raw reads were error-corrected and collapsed into unique sequences using a nearest-neighbor algorithm that merged closely related sequences. V, D and J gene segments were assigned by aligning CDR3 sequences to IMGT reference sequences. For a sequence to be retained, at least a six-nucleotide match to both a V gene segment and a J gene segment was required. A rearrangement counted as productive if the CDR3 had no stop codons and remained in frame with V and J, and every other rearrangement counted as non-productive. CDR3 was defined by IMGT convention, running from the second conserved V-encoded cysteine to the conserved J-encoded phenylalanine. In an earlier analysis of more than 550 of the donors, sequences lacking an unambiguous match to a single V gene segment were excluded. In an earlier analysis of 587 of the donors, a V segment was called functional when productive rearrangements were above 56.7%, and segregating when the standard deviation between donors exceeded 5%. A statistical classification framework was developed to diagnose cytomegalovirus status using the catalog of TCR beta chain sequences. In a later analysis, TCR nucleotide sequences were compared against IMGT/GENE-DB human TR gene sequences so that V and J genes could be assigned. Using the TCRdist pipeline, a later analysis assigned CDR3 sequences along with most-parsimonious VDJ recombination scenarios. A later analysis defined each TCR beta chain by its CDR3 amino acid sequence plus V-gene family, and excluded reads lacking a unique V-gene family. A later analysis removed several hundred highly shared, low-generation-probability nucleotide sequences to deal with suspected cross-contamination and a sequencing artifact. In a later analysis, a clonal expansion index was calculated for each public chain from normalized within-repertoire ranks of inferred template counts. Generation probabilities in a later analysis came from a VDJ recombination model fitted to out-of-frame rearrangements, and those results were checked against IGoR. Hypergeometric tests were used in a later analysis to score TCR-TCR, TCR-HLA and TCR-CMV co-occurrence, with a repertoire-size bias correction applied to the TCR pairs. A later analysis estimated false discovery rates by permuting HLA or CMV assignments 20 times. A later analysis grouped co-occurring TCRs with DBSCAN, adding TCRdist sequence similarity when clustering within HLA-allele-positive subsets. Co-occurrence clustering excluded repertoires with fewer than 30,000 or more than 120,000 public chains, plus five with anomalous nucleotide sharing. TCRdb provides this immuneACCESS table in a form limited to in-frame rearrangements. Some clones are lacking; in checked studies, under half of them reflect an unresolved V gene, and why the rest are absent is not known. V and J calls and clone size are given by that table; D and trimming were obtained from the DNA. The sample table records 150,000 to 200,000 clones; 70% to 90% of these occur just once. The ten largest clones represent roughly 1.9% of the sample.

Including cysteine and phenylalanine, the CDR3 has 14 amino acids. This entry keeps only the CDR3 DNA: 42 bases, framed from base 1. Trimming leaves V shorter by 5 bases and J shorter by 5 bases, with the junction holding 5 bases beyond the gene matches. The CDR1 and CDR2 encoded by the germline V gene are SGHVS and FQNEAQ. The full study reports these points: In a later analysis, HLA-associated TCR beta chains showed more clonal expansion and lower generation probabilities than non-associated chains that were equally common. Roughly uniform sequencing depth across donors was assumed in presence/absence analyses, although this assumption may not hold. According to the authors, the approach could potentially be generalized to other disease states and immunological phenotypes. At a false discovery rate of 0.05, a later analysis linked around 15,000 TCR beta sequences to specific HLA alleles. Correlated functional status among segregating V segments might reflect linkage disequilibrium, but an unknown experimental factor could not be ruled out. A further reported finding was that TCR beta sequences accurately predicted the HLA-A and HLA-B alleles for most subjects in the first cohort. When HLA alleles, especially DR and DQ, strongly co-occurred, attributing TCR associations to individual alleles was difficult. According to a later analysis, parvovirus B19, influenza, CMV and Epstein-Barr virus appeared linked to several top co-occurrence clusters. Because HLA typing was missing for some donors at each locus, association tests included only the typed subset. In a later genetic analysis, fewer N-insertions in productive TCRs were reported among donors in an Asian-associated ancestry cluster than the roughly 700-donor mean. A later analysis found that TCR association rates varied across HLA loci, with DRB1 alleles showing the most associated TCRs and HLA-C alleles the fewest. In the study, around 150 TCR beta chains were listed as associated with cytomegalovirus. For the cohort, immune exposure information was limited to CMV serostatus. In this cohort, only TCR beta chains were sequenced, and detectable features were limited by the absence of alpha or paired-chain data. The earlier analysis of 587 of the donors excluded about 16 rarely observed V segments, including chromosome 9 orphons, because counts were too low. An association between a missense DCLRE1C variant and V-gene and J-gene trimming of TCR beta chains was found in a later genetic analysis and replicated in an independent cohort. Some IMGT-functional V segments, including TRBV6-2 and TRBV6-3, could not be told apart with the 87-base-pair reads, so those segments were excluded. In vitro tests confirmed that a few of the cytomegalovirus-associated TCR beta chains recognize cytomegalovirus antigens. The classifier was reported to diagnose cytomegalovirus status with high specificity and sensitivity in both the original and validation cohorts. While some public TCRs were present in many individuals, most TCR sequences turned up only very rarely across donors. A cluster of highly shared sequence variants was judged likely to represent a technical artifact of the sequencing pipeline. Broadly in line with IMGT annotations, most TCR beta V segments showed up in productive rearrangements about 87% or about 30% of the time in an earlier analysis of around 550 of the donors. Most CMV-associated TCR beta chains appeared to be HLA-restricted in a later analysis, and the HLA associations seemed to be driven largely by CMV exposure.

The cohort consisted of 600 to 750 healthy bone marrow donors. At the time of sampling, every cohort member was nominally healthy, though immune exposures that went unrecorded were likely present. The donor tested CMV seronegative and was one of the 352 seronegative cohort members. Every donor gave a peripheral blood sample, and the peripheral blood mononuclear cells from that sample were used for TCR beta sequencing. The Qiagen DNeasy Blood Extraction Kit was used to extract genomic DNA from the blood cell samples. As concerns this clone: Its specific antigen is unknown. No qualities accompany the bases; no much larger clone lies one base away.

The material sequenced was PBMCs. The TCR comes from a woman between 18 and 30 years old in good health and CMV-seronegative. The chain links TRBV7-8 with TRBJ2-1, and TRBD2 matches 8 of the central bases. The DNA sequence reads TGTGCCAGCAGCCCAGGGACTAGGAACAATGAGCAGTTCTTC. The encoded protein is CASSPGTRNNEQFF.